One T cell receptor beta chain is described in this entry. The clone's antigen remains unknown. No much larger clone is present one base from it, and per-base qualities are unavailable. In total, 666 healthy bone marrow donors made up the cohort. Cohort members were all nominally healthy when sampled, although unrecorded immune exposures were likely present. The donor was CMV seronegative and was included in the group of approximately 350 seronegative cohort members. Each donor provided a peripheral blood sample, and peripheral blood mononuclear cells were used for TCR beta sequencing. Genomic DNA was extracted from the blood cell samples with the Qiagen DNeasy Blood Extraction Kit. The library was obtained by the immunoSEQ multiplex PCR assay. The multiplex PCR relied on a mix of 60 forward primers for TCR Vbeta segments and 13 reverse primers for TCR Jbeta segments. A multiplex PCR assay on genomic DNA amplified the CDR3 region of rearranged TCR beta genes. The Illumina HiSeq System was used to sequence the amplified TCR beta libraries as 87-base-pair reads. The published analysis was carried out like this. A later analysis tallied roughly 78 million unique TCR beta chains across the 640 or so repertoires, and around 12 million of those chains were shared by two or more donors. Raw reads were error-corrected and collapsed into unique sequences with a nearest-neighbor algorithm that merged closely related sequences to remove PCR and sequencing errors. To assign V, D and J gene segments, CDR3 sequences were aligned to IMGT reference sequences. For a sequence to be retained, a match of at least six nucleotides was required to both a V gene segment and a J gene segment. Rearrangements were classified as productive when the CDR3 lacked stop codons and remained in frame with V and J, and all other rearrangements were classified as non-productive. Following IMGT convention, CDR3 was defined as the stretch from the second conserved V-encoded cysteine up to the conserved J-encoded phenylalanine. The earlier analysis of 587 of the donors excluded sequences that lacked an unambiguous match to a single V gene segment. In an earlier analysis of 587 of the donors, V segments were called functional above 56.7% productive rearrangements and were called segregating when the between-donor standard deviation exceeded 5%. A statistical classification framework was developed to diagnose cytomegalovirus status using the catalog of TCR beta chain sequences. A later analysis assigned V and J genes by comparing TCR nucleotide sequences with IMGT/GENE-DB human TR gene sequences. In a later analysis, CDR3 sequences and most-parsimonious VDJ recombination scenarios were assigned using the TCRdist pipeline. In a later analysis, each TCR beta chain was defined by its CDR3 amino acid sequence together with its V-gene family, and reads lacking a unique V-gene family were excluded. In a later analysis, 500 to 700 highly shared, low-generation-probability nucleotide sequences were removed to address suspected cross-contamination and a sequencing artifact. In a later analysis, a clonal expansion index was calculated for each public chain from normalized within-repertoire ranks of inferred template counts. In a later analysis, generation probabilities were computed with a VDJ recombination model fitted to out-of-frame rearrangements, and the resulting probabilities were checked against IGoR. Hypergeometric tests were used in a later analysis to score TCR-TCR, TCR-HLA and TCR-CMV co-occurrence, with a repertoire-size bias correction applied to the TCR pairs. In a later analysis, false discovery rates were estimated by permuting HLA or CMV assignments 20 times. In a later analysis, co-occurring TCRs were grouped using DBSCAN, with TCRdist sequence similarity added in when clustering inside HLA-allele-positive subsets. Co-occurrence clustering excluded repertoires with fewer than 30,000 or more than 120,000 public chains, plus five with anomalous nucleotide sharing. TCRdb took this table from immuneACCESS and kept in-frame rearrangements with V and J called. Such tables lack part of the clones; where checked against another copy, unresolved V genes explain under half of the gap, and the rest is unexplained. The V and J calls and clone size come from that table; D and trimming were worked out from the DNA. The sample profile shows approximately 130,000 clones; around 75% of them were found once. Of the sample, around 2.9% is held by the ten largest clones.

The CDR3 starts with the cysteine, ends with the phenylalanine, and has 14 residues. Only the CDR3 part of the read is kept: 42 bases, read in frame from the first base. Here V drops 4 bases and J drops 5 bases, and the junction holds 6 bases not matched to any gene. For CDR1 and CDR2, the germline V gene lists SGDLS and YYNGEE. These data belong to a study of cytomegalovirus exposure and HLA in healthy donors (dated by TCRdb to about 2017). Study-wide context: According to an earlier analysis of 450 to 650 of the donors, 150 million to 200 million T cells yielded roughly 110 million unique TCR beta sequences and 276 Gb of sequence data. Every discovery cohort repertoire had been produced on one sequencing platform. To decide whether each TCR beta V gene segment behaved as functional or pseudogenic, an earlier analysis of some 600 of the donors relied on high-throughput TCR beta sequencing. In a later analysis, previously published TCR beta repertoires from about 670 donors were re-analyzed and high-resolution HLA genotyping was added so that TCR occurrence patterns could be studied. The study aimed to test whether signatures of past pathogen exposure could be identified by cataloging public T cell receptors. The number of donors typed differed by locus, with roughly 620-630 for A, B, C, DRB1 and DQB1, 522 for DQA1, 600 to 610 for DPA1, and under 490 for DPB1. An early release that covered more than 550 HLA-typed donors contained around 330 gigabases of sequencing data and 75 million to 100 million unique TCR sequences. The study combined high-throughput TCR immunosequencing, statistical association of individual TCRs with disease status, and machine learning to predict cytomegalovirus infection status. In addition to the first cohort of roughly 700 subjects, a separate validation cohort of 130 or so different subjects was used. Among about 410 genotyped donors of the cohort, an average of around 240,000 unique TCR beta nucleotide sequences was sequenced per donor, of which about 19% were non-productive. Roughly five DR-DQ haplotypes were handled as single units for association and clustering, since linkage in the cohort was strong. Donor age, sex, ethnicity and CMV serostatus were collected together with the repertoire data. Of the 398 genotyped donors, more than 75% were placed in the genetic ancestry cluster associated with self-reported Caucasian donors. Both class I and class II loci were covered by HLA typing, at four-digit resolution. The later analysis used no new phenotypic data to find candidate immune exposures, relying instead on TCR beta sequences and their occurrence across donors. The study used immunosequencing to profile the T cell repertoires of several hundred subjects and linked those repertoires to cytomegalovirus serostatus. Genome-wide SNP genotypes for about 65% of the roughly 700 donors were used in a later genetic analysis, which treated that subset as a discovery cohort.

General study outcomes and caveats: Correlated functional status among segregating V segments might be attributable to linkage disequilibrium, but an unknown experimental factor could not be ruled out. A few of the identified cytomegalovirus-associated TCR beta chains were confirmed in vitro to be specific for cytomegalovirus antigens. According to a later analysis, TCR association rates differed among HLA loci, with DRB1 alleles showing the most associated TCRs and HLA-C alleles showing the fewest. A cluster of highly shared sequence variants was judged likely to represent a technical artifact of the sequencing pipeline. The classifier was reported to diagnose cytomegalovirus status with high specificity and sensitivity in both the original and validation cohorts. This cohort had only TCR beta chains sequenced, and the lack of alpha or paired-chain data limited which features could be detected. HLA typing was unavailable for some donors at each locus, so association tests used only the typed subset. A later analysis found that HLA-associated TCR beta chains were more clonally expanded and had lower generation probabilities than equally common non-associated chains. V-gene and J-gene trimming of TCR beta chains was associated with a missense DCLRE1C variant in a later genetic analysis, and the association was replicated in an independent cohort. For the cohort, immune exposure information was limited to CMV serostatus. A later genetic analysis reported fewer N-insertions in productive TCRs among donors in an Asian-associated ancestry cluster than the approximately 700-donor mean. In a later analysis, most CMV-associated TCR beta chains were found to appear HLA-restricted, with HLA associations seemingly driven largely by CMV exposure. In a later analysis, 16,951 TCR beta sequences were associated with specific HLA alleles at a false discovery rate of 0.05. Fewer than 20 rarely observed V segments, including chromosome 9 orphons, were excluded from the earlier analysis of approximately 500 of the donors because counts were too low. Some IMGT-functional V segments, including TRBV6-2 and TRBV6-3, could not be told apart with the 87-base-pair reads, so those segments were excluded. It was suggested by the authors that the approach could potentially be generalized to other disease states and immunological phenotypes. Most TCR sequences were observed very rarely across donors, whereas some public TCRs were present in many individuals. Sequencing depth was assumed to be roughly uniform across donors in the presence/absence analyses, though that assumption may not hold. The study gave a list of some 150 TCR beta chains associated with cytomegalovirus. A further reported finding was that TCR beta sequences accurately predicted the HLA-A and HLA-B alleles for most subjects in the first cohort. In an earlier analysis of about 600 of the donors, most TCR beta V segments appeared in productive rearrangements about 90% or about 30% of the time, broadly matching IMGT annotations. According to a later analysis, parvovirus B19, influenza, CMV and Epstein-Barr virus appeared linked to several top co-occurrence clusters. Assigning TCR associations to individual alleles was difficult when HLA alleles, especially DR and DQ, strongly co-occurred.

This TCR came from a man younger than 40 in good health and CMV-seronegative. The sample was PBMCs. The chain is assembled from TRBV9 and TRBJ2-7; 10 bases in the junction line up with TRBD1. The CDR3 here reads CASSRQGAGDEQYF. The DNA reads TGTGCCAGCAGCCGACAGGGGGCGGGGGACGAGCAGTACTTC. The variable domain in full, with residues beyond the CDR3 obtained from the reference TRBV9 and TRBJ2-7 genes, is DSGVTQTPKHLITATGQRVTLRCSPRSGDLSVYWYQQSLDQGLQFLIQYYNGEERAKGNILERFSAQQFPDLHSELNLSSLELGDSALYFCASSRQGAGDEQYFGPGTRLTVT.